The 32 T cell receptor beta chains given below trace back to one sample, sequenced in a study of human T cells and chemical hapten exposure. As for time point: pre-sensitization, week 0. Treatment described: therapeutic diphenylcyclopropenone sensitization with weekly scalp DPC. One entry per CDR3 protein results from TCRdb running MiXCR on the RACE reads. Of 300,000 to 450,000 distinct CDR3 sequences in the sample, around 5.5% were seen once. The sequencing used whole blood, collected in connection with sensitization to the hapten diphenylcyclopropenone (DPC). The source of these receptors is a woman aged 18-29 years with alopecia areata. Some clones in this sample may be carry-over from other donors' samples.

This clonotype was picked up many times. As DNA, the CDR3 is TGTGCCAGCAGCTTAGTGGGGGGGAGCTCCTATAATTCACCCCTCCACTTT. This gives the protein CASSLVGGSSYNSPLHF. This rearrangement joins TRBV7-2 to TRBJ1-6, with D possibly TRBD1 on 5 matching bases. The germline V and J ends were trimmed by 1 base and 0 bases, with 10 bases remaining between them. This CDR3 contains 17 residues. The germline V gene has CDR1 SGHTA and CDR2 FQGNSA.

The rearrangement links TRBV11-2 to TRBJ2-1, with D possibly TRBD1 on 5 matching bases. The CDR3 covers 14 residues. The V end was cut by 5 bases, the J end by 9 bases, with 17 bases between. Germline V CDR1 and CDR2: SGHAT, FQNNGV. In nucleotides, the CDR3 is TGTGCCAGCAGCCCACAAAGGGGATTCAGTGAGCAGTTCTTC. It codes for CASSPQRGFSEQFF.

The chain is built from TRBV6-6 and TRBJ1-5; D is undetermined. The germline V and J ends were trimmed by 4 bases and 2 bases, with 12 bases remaining between them. This CDR3 contains 15 residues. CDR1 and CDR2 (germline): MNHNY, SVGAGI (reference sequence). CDR3 residues: CASSFGDLGNQPQHF. The CDR3 region has the DNA TGTGCCAGCAGTTTCGGGGATTTGGGCAATCAGCCCCAGCATTTT.

V is TRBV19 and J is TRBJ2-3; 7 nucleotides line up with TRBD2. The CDR3 covers 15 residues. V dropped 8 bases and J dropped 3; count of bases not matched to a gene: 11. Per the germline V gene, CDR1 is LNHDA and CDR2 is SQIVND (reference sequence). CDR3 nucleotides: TGTGCCAGTTCTGAGACCCCCGGGAGGACAGATACGCAGTATTTT. Translation gives CASSETPGRTDTQYF.

In this sample, this clonotype turned up a few times. The chain combines TRBV12-3 or TRBV12-4 with TRBJ1-1; weak D call: TRBD1 (6 bases). V lost 1 base and J lost 10, with 10 bases in between. The CDR3 runs 12 residues. CDR3 coding DNA: TGTGCCAGCAGTTTAGACGACAGGCGAGCTTTCTTT. Encoded protein: CASSLDDRRAFF.

This clonotype has a handful of counts. The rearrangement links TRBV12-3 or TRBV12-4 to TRBJ1-4; no reliable D call. The V end lost 8 bases, the J end lost 7 bases, and 17 bases lay between the germline ends. The CDR3 loop spans 14 amino acids. CDR3 DNA: TGTGCCAGCGGTGCCCACACGGACGGTGAAAAACTGTTTTTT. It translates to CASGAHTDGEKLFF.

This clonotype was detected a few times. J is TRBJ1-1 and V is TRBV6-1; D is unresolved. Germline CDR1 and CDR2: MNHNS and SASEGT. Trimming took off 3 bases at V and 4 bases at J, with 9 bases between the two ends. The CDR3 totals 13 residues. The CDR3 coding sequence is TGTGCCAGCAGTGACGGACTCACCACTGAAGCTTTCTTT. Its protein product is CASSDGLTTEAFF.

There are a few counts of this clonotype. The rearrangement links TRBV5-5 to TRBJ2-5; D uncertain. The germline V gene encodes CDR1 SGHKS and CDR2 YYEKEE (reference sequence). The V and J ends lost 0 bases and 5 bases respectively, with 14 bases between them. The length of the CDR3 is 15 residues. CDR3 in DNA: TGTGCCAGCAGCTTGGTACTCTTGAGATTGGAGACCCAGTACTTC. Translated: CASSLVLLRLETQYF.

This clonotype appeared a few times. The rearrangement joins TRBV5-1 to TRBJ1-2; 7 positions match TRBD1. The germline V gene has CDR1 SGHRS and CDR2 YFSETQ. The CDR3 runs 16 residues. V shed 5 bases and J 8 bases; nucleotides not matched to a gene: 18. The CDR3 protein is CASSLYSGRTGDGYTF. The CDR3, as DNA: TGCGCCAGCAGTTTGTACTCCGGACGGACAGGTGACGGCTACACCTTC.

This clonotype has a handful of counts. The CDR3 region is CASSPGQGEKQLYGYTF. The CDR3 nucleotides read TGTGCCAGCAGCCCCGGACAGGGAGAAAAGCAACTCTATGGCTACACCTTC. The V call is TRBV6-2 or TRBV6-3, the J call TRBJ1-2; 8 bases align to TRBD1. CDR1 and CDR2 (germline): MNHEY, SVGEGT. With V trimmed by 6 bases and J by 4 bases, 16 bases remained unmatched. CDR3 length: 17 residues.

The gene calls are TRBV6-6 and TRBJ1-3; D remains ambiguous. Trimming removed 8 bases from V and 0 bases from J, with 11 bases in between. The CDR3 sequence is 14 residues long. Germline V gene lookup returns CDR1 MNHNY and CDR2 SVGAGI (reference sequence). The DNA of the CDR3 is TGTGCCAGCTCCGACTACAGCTCTGGAAACACCATATATTTT. Residues: CASSDYSSGNTIYF.

To note about this clonotype: One base away lies a much larger clone, so this may be a sequencing read error. This chain connects TRBV2 to TRBJ2-4, with D unclear. Deletions cut 5 bases from V and 0 bases from J, with 5 bases between. The germline V gene has CDR1 SNHLY and CDR2 FYNNEI. The CDR3 sequence is 13 residues long. For the CDR3, the DNA is TGTGCCAGCAGTCCCCAAGCCAAAAACATTCAGTACTTC. This codes for CASSPQAKNIQYF. Full variable domain (missing parts from reference TRBV2 and TRBJ2-4): EPEVTQTPSHQVTQMGQEVILRCVPISNHLYFYWYRQILGQKVEFLVSFYNNEISEKSEIFDDQFSVERPDGSNFTLKIRSTKLEDSAMYFCASSPQAKNIQYFGAGTRLSVL.

This clonotype came up many times. This rearrangement joins TRBV18 to TRBJ1-2; D perhaps matches TRBD1 (5 bases). The CDR3 covers 15 residues. V was clipped by 1 base and J by 5 bases, with 14 bases between them. The V gene's germline CDR1 is KGHSH and CDR2 LQKENI. The chain's CDR3 is CASSPRNGTDYGYTF. CDR3 DNA sequence: TGTGCCAGCTCACCACGCAACGGGACGGATTATGGCTACACCTTC.

This clonotype was recorded a few times. The V call is TRBV6-2 or TRBV6-3, the J call TRBJ2-7; a weak D match, TRBD1 (5 bases). The germline gives CDR1 MNHEY, CDR2 SVGEGT. This CDR3 comprises 15 residues. V lost 2 bases to trimming and J lost 6 bases, with 17 bases between them. The CDR3 protein is CASSYRQGRMSEQYF. The CDR3 DNA is TGTGCCAGCAGTTACCGGCAGGGCCGTATGTCCGAGCAGTACTTC.

This chain connects TRBV6-2 or TRBV6-3 to TRBJ2-2, with D tentatively TRBD1 (6 bases). V dropped 6 bases and J dropped 1 base, with 9 bases sitting between them. This CDR3 comprises 14 residues. Per germline, CDR1 MNHEY and CDR2 SVGEGT. CDR3 residues: CASSETGNTGELFF. CDR3 DNA sequence: TGTGCCAGCAGCGAGACAGGGAACACCGGGGAGCTGTTTTTT.

The table lists this clonotype with a few counts. V usage is TRBV20-1 and J usage is TRBJ2-1; D unclear. This CDR3 has 10 amino acids. The V and J ends lost 0 bases and 10 bases respectively, with 4 bases between them. Per germline, CDR1 DFQATT and CDR2 SNEGSKA (reference sequence). As DNA, the CDR3 is TGCAGTGCTAGAGATCGAGAGCAGTTCTTC. Translated: CSARDREQFF.

This clonotype was picked up a small number of times. The J gene is TRBJ1-2, the V gene TRBV21-1. TRBV21-1 is classified as a pseudogene. The CDR3 is made up of 13 amino acids. Here the CDR3 DNA reads TGTGCCAGCAGCAACGAAATCCTCTATGGCTACACCTTC. Translation: CASSNEILYGYTF.

The table lists this clonotype with a few counts. The chain carries TRBV2 and TRBJ2-7; possibly TRBD1 for D (6 bases). Trimming cost V 6 bases and J 5 bases, with 17 bases left between them. Germline assignment: CDR1 SNHLY and CDR2 FYNNEI. The CDR3 covers 14 residues. CDR3 loop: CASRFWATGDEQYF. The CDR3 DNA reads as TGTGCCAGCAGGTTCTGGGCGACAGGCGACGAGCAGTACTTC.

J is TRBJ1-5 and V is TRBV19; TRBD1 matches 7 bases. The V gene end was trimmed by 10 bases and the J gene end by 7 bases; junction bases not matched to a gene: 10. The CDR3 has 13 amino acids. From germline, CDR1 is LNHDA and CDR2 SQIVND (reference sequence). The CDR3 protein is CATVGQAGQPQHF. CDR3 coding DNA: TGTGCCACCGTTGGACAGGCGGGACAGCCCCAGCATTTT.

Many counts were recorded for this clonotype. The chain recombines TRBV3-1 with TRBJ2-7; D may be TRBD2 (6 bases). This CDR3 contains 14 residues. V lost 1 base and J 5 bases, leaving 12 bases between the germline ends. Germline CDR1 LGHDT, CDR2 YNNKEL (reference sequence). In DNA form, the CDR3 reads TGTGCCAGCAGCCAAGGGTATGGAGGGAACGAGCAGTACTTC. Its translation: CASSQGYGGNEQYF.

The CDR3 coding sequence is TGCAGTGCTAGAGATCGCTTTCGAGGTAACACAGATACGCAGTATTTT. This translates into CSARDRFRGNTDTQYF. V gene TRBV20-1 combines with J gene TRBJ2-3; no reliable D call. V was clipped by 0 bases and J by 2 bases, with 15 bases between them. In germline, CDR1 is DFQATT, CDR2 SNEGSKA (reference sequence). CDR3 length: 16 residues.

This clonotype occurred a few times. The chain combines TRBV6-6 with TRBJ1-6; 7 positions match TRBD1. V gave up 5 bases and J gave up 7 bases; unmatched junction bases: 5. Per germline, CDR1 MNHNY and CDR2 SVGAGI (reference sequence). The CDR3 extends over 14 amino acids. DNA of the CDR3: TGTGCCAGCAGTATGACAGGGTTGAATTCACCCCTCCACTTT. Its translation is CASSMTGLNSPLHF.

The rearrangement uses TRBV21-1 and TRBJ2-1; the table's TRBD2 call for D was not verified on the DNA. TRBV21-1 constitutes a pseudogene. CDR3 size: 15 residues. The CDR3 DNA reads as TGTGCCAGCACCCTAGTTTCTGAATCAGTCAATGAGCAGTTCTTC. Translating gives CASTLVSESVNEQFF.

This clonotype has a count of ten or more. This rearrangement joins TRBV10-3 to TRBJ1-1; 11 positions agree with TRBD1. The CDR3 is 16 amino acids. CDR1 is ENHRY, CDR2 SYGVKD, per germline. The V gene end was trimmed by 6 bases and the J gene end by 5 bases; junction bases not matched to a gene: 11. The CDR3 protein is CAIRVPGQGGETEAFF. Written as DNA, the CDR3 is TGTGCCATCAGAGTCCCGGGACAGGGGGGAGAGACTGAAGCTTTCTTT.

V gene TRBV12-3 or TRBV12-4 combines with J gene TRBJ1-1, with 7 bases lining up with TRBD1. Trimming removed 4 bases from V and 4 bases from J; junction bases left unmatched: 6. This CDR3 has 14 residues. CDR3 amino acids: CASSSQGGFTEAFF. The CDR3 nucleotides read TGTGCCAGCAGTTCCCAGGGGGGGTTCACTGAAGCTTTCTTT.

The rearrangement joins TRBV6-5 to TRBJ2-1, with 13 bases identical to TRBD2. V shed 6 bases and J 8 bases; nucleotides not matched to a gene: 13. The CDR3 runs 17 residues. Germline V gene sequence: CDR1 MNHEY, CDR2 SVGAGI. The CDR3 nucleotides read TGTGCCAGCAGGTCAAGACTAGCGGGGGGCCCCAGGGATGAGCAGTTCTTC. Its translation: CASRSRLAGGPRDEQFF.

This clonotype has at least ten counts. The rearrangement joins TRBV6-5 to TRBJ2-7; TRBD1 matches 9 bases. Germline V gene data show CDR1 as MNHEY and CDR2 as SVGAGI. After removal of 8 bases from V and 2 bases from J, the junction contained 4 bases not matched to a gene. This CDR3 is 13 amino acids long. The CDR3 nucleotides are TGTGCCAGCCTTGGGACAGGGCCCTACGAGCAGTACTTC. Protein product: CASLGTGPYEQYF.

The sample holds a few counts of this clonotype. The chain carries TRBV6-5 and TRBJ1-5; D is unclear. Germline values: CDR1 MNHEY, CDR2 SVGAGI. Trimming took off 2 bases at V and 5 bases at J, with 7 bases between the two ends. The CDR3 contains 13 residues. The CDR3 is CASSYERDQPQHF. For the CDR3, the DNA is TGTGCCAGCAGTTACGAAAGGGATCAGCCCCAGCATTTT.

This chain joins TRBV3-1 and TRBJ1-2; D is perhaps TRBD1 (6 bases). V was cut by 5 bases and J by 4 bases, with 14 bases left in between. This CDR3 is 14 amino acids long. Germline loops: CDR1 LGHDT, CDR2 YNNKEL (reference sequence). CDR3 coding DNA: TGTGCCAGCAGCAAGGAAGGGGGAACCTATGGCTACACCTTC. This translates into CASSKEGGTYGYTF.

The J gene is TRBJ2-1, the V gene TRBV7-9; D call uncertain. This CDR3 is built from 15 residues. Germline V gene sequence: CDR1 SEHNR, CDR2 FQNEAQ (reference sequence). Trimming stripped 2 bases from V and 5 bases from J, with 13 bases between. CDR3 coding DNA: TGTGCCAGCAGCTTATCCGAATCTCACAACAATGAGCAGTTCTTC. Amino acids: CASSLSESHNNEQFF.

V is TRBV7-6 and J is TRBJ2-2; possibly TRBD1 for D (6 bases). V gave up 1 base and J gave up 4 bases, with 7 bases separating them. The CDR3 covers 14 residues. CDR1 and CDR2 (germline): SGHVS, FNYEAQ. Written as DNA, the CDR3 is TGTGCCAGCAGCTTAGAAGGGGGCACCGGGGAGCTGTTTTTT. Translating gives CASSLEGGTGELFF.

The rearrangement links TRBV14 to TRBJ2-5; 8 bases agree with TRBD2. V shed 5 bases, J shed 1 base, and the junction held 12 bases outside the gene matches. The CDR3 consists of 17 residues. The germline V gene encodes CDR1 SGHDN and CDR2 FVKESK. Here the CDR3 reads CASSDPARLAGQETQYF. The CDR3 DNA follows: TGTGCCAGCAGCGACCCTGCGCGGCTAGCGGGCCAAGAGACCCAGTACTTC. Full variable domain (remainder filled in from reference TRBV14 and TRBJ2-5): EAGVTQFPSHSVIEKGQTVTLRCDPISGHDNLYWYRRVMGKEIKFLLHFVKESKQDESGMPNNRFLAERTGGTYSTLKVQPAELEDSGVYFCASSDPARLAGQETQYFGPGTRLLVL.